Below are 32 T cell receptor beta chains sequenced from a single sample in a study of long-term antiretroviral therapy in people with HIV. Survey-level immunoSEQ v3.0 assays were run. The protocol was immunoSEQ multiplex PCR, while the TCRdb copy is restricted to in-frame clones and leaves out a portion. This table holds about 12,000 clones, 88% found once. Sample: unsorted PBMCs, taken 2.1 years after starting antiretroviral therapy. The source is a woman between 40 and 50 years old with HIV.

V and J are TRBV30 and TRBJ2-7, with 9 bases that match TRBD1. Trimming removed 5 bases from V and 0 bases from J; junction bases left unmatched: 5. The CDR3 runs 14 residues. CDR1 is GTSNPN and CDR2 is SVGIG in the germline V gene (reference sequence). The CDR3 DNA reads TGTGCCTGGGGGGGACAGGGCCTCTCCTACGAGCAGTACTTC. This translates into CAWGGQGLSYEQYF.

Here the CDR3 DNA reads TGTGCCAGCTCAGGGGACAGGAGAACTGAAGCTTTCTTT. The encoded protein is CASSGDRRTEAFF. This chain uses TRBV18 with TRBJ1-1, with 8 bases fitting TRBD1. Unmatched junction bases numbered 4, after V lost 5 bases and J lost 5 bases. CDR3 length equals 13 residues. The germline CDR1 and CDR2 sequences are KGHSH and LQKENI. Together with reference TRBV18 and TRBJ1-1, the CDR3 gives the full variable domain: NAGVMQNPRHLVRRRGQEARLRCSPMKGHSHVYWYRQLPEEGLKFMVYLQKENIIDESGMPKERFSAEFPKEGPSILRIQQVVRGDSAAYFCASSGDRRTEAFFGQGTRLTVV.

V gene TRBV5-8 combines with J gene TRBJ1-2, with D possibly being TRBD1 (5 bases). The CDR3 is 14 residues long. Trimming removed 2 bases from V and 3 bases from J, with 11 bases in between. Germline loops: CDR1 SGHTS, CDR2 YDEGEE. The CDR3 is CASSFKGTHYGYTF. The CDR3 bases are TGTGCCAGCAGCTTTAAAGGGACCCACTATGGCTACACCTTC.

The chain has TRBV10-3 and TRBJ2-3; D may match TRBD1 or TRBD2 (5 bases each). Trimming took 8 bases from V and 1 from J, leaving 16 bases between them. The CDR3 covers 15 residues. In germline, CDR1 is ENHRY, CDR2 SYGVKD. This chain's CDR3 is CAIEGSLGGTDTQYF. The CDR3 region has the DNA TGTGCCATCGAGGGGAGTCTAGGGGGCACAGATACGCAGTATTTT.

Written as DNA, the CDR3 is TGCGCCAGCAGCCAAGATTTCGGTAGCAATCAGCCCCAGCATTTT. Translated, it gives CASSQDFGSNQPQHF. This chain uses TRBV4-1 with TRBJ1-5; D gene uncertain. The CDR3 loop spans 15 amino acids. Trimming removed 0 bases from V and 0 bases from J, with 6 bases in between. Germline CDR1 is MGHRA and CDR2 is YSYEKL.

The J gene is TRBJ2-3, the V gene TRBV18; D is unclear. Germline-derived CDR1 and CDR2 are KGHSH and LQKENI. Between the trimmed V and J ends, which lost 1 base and 6 bases, there was a span of 8 bases. The CDR3 is 13 residues long. This CDR3 is CASSPQTRDTQYF. The CDR3 DNA reads TGTGCCAGCTCACCACAAACGAGGGATACGCAGTATTTT. The whole variable domain, remainder taken from reference TRBV18 and TRBJ2-3, is NAGVMQNPRHLVRRRGQEARLRCSPMKGHSHVYWYRQLPEEGLKFMVYLQKENIIDESGMPKERFSAEFPKEGPSILRIQQVVRGDSAAYFCASSPQTRDTQYFGPGTRLTVL.

The CDR3 loop is CASSLGGYGSGNTIYF. In nucleotides, the CDR3 is TGTGCCAGCAGCTTAGGGGGTTACGGCTCTGGAAACACCATATATTTT. This chain links TRBV11-2 with TRBJ1-3; D gene unclear. This CDR3 comprises 16 residues. The germline gives CDR1 SGHAT, CDR2 FQNNGV. With 1 base removed from V and 0 bases from J, the gap between germline ends came to 10 bases. Complete variable domain (other parts from reference TRBV11-2 and TRBJ1-3): EAGVAQSPRYKIIEKRQSVAFWCNPISGHATLYWYQQILGQGPKLLIQFQNNGVVDDSQLPKDRFSAERLKGVDSTLKIQPAKLEDSAVYLCASSLGGYGSGNTIYFGEGSWLTVV.

This clone occurred once. This rearrangement joins TRBV5-1 to TRBJ1-2; D is perhaps TRBD1 (6 bases). V was clipped by 4 bases and J by 6 bases, with 10 bases between them. The CDR3 is made up of 12 amino acids. Germline CDR1 is SGHRS and CDR2 is YFSETQ. DNA for the CDR3: TGCGCCAGCAGCATACAGGGTGATGGCTACACCTTC. This encodes CASSIQGDGYTF.

The V call is TRBV5-6, the J call TRBJ2-5; D may be TRBD1 (6 bases). The germline gives CDR1 SGHDT, CDR2 YYEEEE. The CDR3 totals 14 residues. Trimming stripped 4 bases from V and 6 bases from J, with 16 bases between. The CDR3 protein is CASSPLSRGKTQYF. The DNA for the CDR3 is TGTGCCAGCAGCCCACTTTCCAGGGGAAAGACCCAGTACTTC.

This rearrangement joins TRBV6-6 to TRBJ1-2, with D tentatively TRBD1 (5 bases). Deletions cut 0 bases from V and 4 bases from J, with 12 bases between. In germline, CDR1 is MNHNY, CDR2 SVGAGI (reference sequence). This CDR3 region has 15 residues. In DNA form, the CDR3 reads TGTGCCAGCAGTTACTCTGGCAGGGAGGGCTATGGCTACACCTTC. Translating it yields CASSYSGREGYGYTF.

The chain has TRBV5-1 and TRBJ2-1; 7 bases are a match to TRBD1. The V and J ends lost 4 bases and 4 bases, in that order; junction bases with no gene match: 14. CDR1 and CDR2 from the germline V gene are SGHRS and YFSETQ. The CDR3 extends over 17 amino acids. The CDR3 loop reads CASSAMMGQLTYNEQFF. In nucleotides, the CDR3 is TGCGCCAGCAGCGCAATGATGGGACAGCTTACGTACAATGAGCAGTTCTTC.

This chain uses TRBV4-3 with TRBJ2-7; tentatively, D is TRBD2 (6 bases). This CDR3 region has 15 residues. Deletions cut 0 bases from V and 3 bases from J, with 12 bases between. The germline V gene encodes CDR1 LGHNA and CDR2 YSLEER. CDR3 bases: TGCGCCAGCAGCCAAGATGCGGGGTATCACTACGAGCAGTACTTC. Residues: CASSQDAGYHYEQYF.

This chain links TRBV6-1 with TRBJ1-4; no clear D. CDR1 MNHNS and CDR2 SASEGT come from the germline V gene. The CDR3 spans 14 residues. Trimming left V 3 bases short and J 3 bases short, with 8 bases between. The CDR3 protein is CASSDIVANEKLFF. In nucleotides, the CDR3 is TGTGCCAGCAGTGATATAGTGGCTAATGAAAAACTGTTTTTT.

The chain couples TRBV19 to TRBJ2-3, with a tentative D call TRBD2 (6 bases). Germline CDR1 LNHDA, CDR2 SQIVND (reference sequence). The CDR3 is made up of 15 amino acids. V lost 3 bases to trimming and J lost 6 bases, with 16 bases between them. The CDR3 DNA follows: TGTGCCAGTAGTATCGCGGGGTCTCTTTTGGATACGCAGTATTTT. This translates into CASSIAGSLLDTQYF.

The chain links TRBV2 to TRBJ2-3, with a possible D match to TRBD1 (6 bases). CDR3 size: 15 residues. Germline CDR1 is SNHLY and CDR2 is FYNNEI. With 6 bases removed from V and 2 bases from J, the gap between germline ends came to 15 bases. In DNA, the CDR3 is TGTGCCAGCAGAGTACAGGGTCTACACACAGATACGCAGTATTTT. As protein: CASRVQGLHTDTQYF.

This rearrangement joins TRBV27 to TRBJ2-1; tentatively, D is TRBD1 (6 bases). Between the trimmed V and J ends, which lost 3 bases and 9 bases, there was a span of 12 bases. Germline-derived CDR1 and CDR2 are MNHEY and SMNVEV (reference sequence). CDR3 length equals 13 residues. The CDR3: CASSFQGLGEQFF. CDR3 nucleotide sequence: TGTGCCAGCAGTTTTCAGGGGTTGGGTGAGCAGTTCTTC.

The rearrangement joins TRBV7-9 to TRBJ1-5; TRBD1 might be the D (6 bases). The V end was cut by 5 bases, the J end by 0 bases, with 14 bases between. The germline V gene has CDR1 SEHNR and CDR2 FQNEAQ (reference sequence). The CDR3 runs to 16 residues. The CDR3 region is CASSPGASNSNQPQHF. The DNA for the CDR3 is TGTGCCAGCAGCCCAGGGGCCTCTAATAGCAATCAGCCCCAGCATTTT.

This chain connects TRBV7-8 to TRBJ1-2; TRBD1 matches at 9 bases. This CDR3 spans 14 amino acids. With 7 bases clipped from V and 4 bases from J, the junction kept 7 bases outside the gene matches. Germline CDR1 reads SGHVS; CDR2 reads FQNEAQ. CDR3 nucleotides: TGTGCCAGCACCAGGGGACAGGGTGGCTATGGCTACACCTTC. This translates into CASTRGQGGYGYTF.

This chain joins TRBV11-2 and TRBJ1-6, with D perhaps matching TRBD1 (5 bases). With 4 bases removed from V and 7 bases from J, the gap between germline ends came to 17 bases. This CDR3 has 16 amino acids. Germline V lookup: CDR1 SGHAT, CDR2 FQNNGV. The CDR3 nucleotides read TGTGCCAGCAGCTCTTTCGGGGCTCGTGGCAATTCACCCCTCCACTTT. Translating it yields CASSSFGARGNSPLHF.

The rearrangement uses TRBV5-1 and TRBJ2-7; TRBD1 matches 7 bases. Germline trimming cut 0 bases from V and 4 bases from J; bases unmatched to any gene: 4. The CDR3 contains 14 residues. Germline V gene data show CDR1 as SGHRS and CDR2 as YFSETQ. The CDR3 protein is CASSLGQGRYEQYF. In DNA form, the CDR3 reads TGCGCCAGCAGCTTGGGACAGGGCCGATACGAGCAGTACTTC.

The J gene is TRBJ1-5, the V gene TRBV7-2, with a weak D call TRBD1 (5 bases). V lost 1 base and J 9 bases, leaving 10 bases between the germline ends. Germline V lookup: CDR1 SGHTA, CDR2 FQGNSA. CDR3 size: 13 residues. The CDR3 sequence is CASSLGGGSPQHF. The CDR3 coding sequence is TGTGCCAGCAGCTTAGGGGGCGGTTCGCCCCAGCATTTT.

The V and J genes are TRBV19 and TRBJ2-1; D ambiguous. The CDR3 extends over 11 amino acids. Germline values: CDR1 LNHDA, CDR2 SQIVND (reference sequence). V shed 5 bases and J shed 4 bases, with 3 bases lying between them. The CDR3 coding sequence is TGTGCCAGTAGTCTGTACAATGAGCAGTTCTTC. Translating gives CASSLYNEQFF.

The V gene is TRBV4-3, the J gene TRBJ2-1, with 7 bases lining up with TRBD1. The V and J ends lost 0 bases and 8 bases, in that order; junction bases with no gene match: 7. The CDR3 sequence is 15 residues long. Germline V lookup: CDR1 LGHNA, CDR2 YSLEER. CDR3 amino acids: CASSQDPGQEDEQFF. The CDR3, as DNA: TGCGCCAGCAGCCAAGATCCCGGACAGGAGGATGAGCAGTTCTTC.

The V and J genes are TRBV19 and TRBJ1-1, with unresolved D. CDR3 length: 13 amino acids. CDR1 is LNHDA, CDR2 SQIVND, per germline (reference sequence). The germline V and J ends were trimmed by 5 bases and 3 bases, with 10 bases remaining between them. The CDR3 nucleotides read TGTGCCAGTAGTCCCAGAGTTTACACTGAAGCTTTCTTT. Protein product: CASSPRVYTEAFF.

The chain uses TRBV7-8 and TRBJ1-5; D not certain. This CDR3 has 16 amino acids. V lost 1 base, J lost 6 bases, and 16 bases lay in between. Germline values: CDR1 SGHVS, CDR2 FQNEAQ. This CDR3 reads CASSLVPGGMGQPQHF. The CDR3 DNA follows: TGTGCCAGCAGCTTAGTCCCCGGTGGGATGGGTCAGCCCCAGCATTTT.

This chain links TRBV15 with TRBJ1-1; 7 nucleotides line up with TRBD1. V gave up 7 bases and J gave up 1 base; unmatched junction bases: 9. Germline CDR1 and CDR2: LNHNV and YYDKDF (reference sequence). The CDR3 is 15 residues long. CDR3 amino acids: CATKVSGTANTEAFF. CDR3 nucleotide sequence: TGTGCCACCAAGGTATCGGGGACAGCGAACACTGAAGCTTTCTTT.

This chain connects TRBV14 to TRBJ2-2, with TRBD2 matching 8 bases. The V gene end was trimmed by 4 bases and the J gene end by 5 bases; junction bases not matched to a gene: 15. This CDR3 is built from 18 residues. The V gene's germline CDR1 is SGHDN and CDR2 FVKESK. In DNA form, the CDR3 reads TGTGCCAGCAGCCCCTTTCGGGGGGGGTCCTTGTGGACCGGGGAGCTGTTTTTT. This encodes CASSPFRGGSLWTGELFF.

A few counts support this clone. The chain is built from TRBV10-3 and TRBJ1-2; possible D gene TRBD1, 6 bases. Per the germline V gene, CDR1 is ENHRY and CDR2 is SYGVKD. The ends were cut back, 4 bases at V and 2 bases at J, with 14 bases in the middle. This CDR3 spans 15 amino acids. The CDR3 here is CAISGGDTLNYGYTF. CDR3 sequence (DNA): TGTGCCATCAGTGGGGGGGACACTTTAAACTATGGCTACACCTTC.

The gene calls are TRBV10-3 and TRBJ2-7; unclear D gene. Trimming cost V 6 bases and J 2 bases, with 8 bases left between them. The CDR3 totals 12 residues. CDR1 is ENHRY and CDR2 is SYGVKD in the germline V gene. The CDR3 region is CAISFSTYEQYF. CDR3 DNA: TGTGCCATCAGCTTCAGTACCTACGAGCAGTACTTC.

V gene TRBV4-3 combines with J gene TRBJ2-3; 11 positions agree with TRBD1. The ends lost 0 bases at V and 3 bases at J; junction bases unmatched: 8. The CDR3 runs 18 residues. Germline V gene sequence: CDR1 LGHNA, CDR2 YSLEER. DNA of the CDR3: TGCGCCAGCAGCCAAGATCCATCCGGGACAGGGGGGACAGATACGCAGTATTTT. Its translation is CASSQDPSGTGGTDTQYF.

This chain connects TRBV11-2 to TRBJ1-1, with 7 bases identical to TRBD1. The trim removed 4 bases at V and 6 bases at J, leaving 8 bases unmatched. This CDR3 region has 14 residues. Germline lookup yields CDR1 SGHAT and CDR2 FQNNGV. As DNA, the CDR3 is TGTGCCAGCAGCTCCGACAGGGTTTGGGCTGAAGCTTTCTTT. The encoded protein is CASSSDRVWAEAFF.

The chain recombines TRBV21-1 with TRBJ2-2. TRBV21-1 is marked as a pseudogene. The CDR3 is made up of 14 amino acids. The CDR3, as DNA: TGTGCCAGCAGCAAAGAGGTCGACACCGGGGAGCTGTTTTTT. It encodes CASSKEVDTGELFF.